This note documents a single T cell receptor beta chain sequence. This entry belongs to a study of blood T cell repertoires in COVID-19. Turning to the study itself: Material from acute and convalescent COVID-19 was sourced from the United States, Italy and Spain. The cDNA or gDNA used as material had been derived from T cells, B-cell-depleted T cells, or PBMCs.

In the authors' methods: For nucleated cells, counts were estimated from reference gene primer amplification. Profiled with immunoSEQ multiplex PCR; TCRdb holds only in-frame clones, not every one. That table gives V, J and clone size, and the DNA gave D and trimming. Of 490,000 or so clones listed, around 85% are singletons. The V gene's germline CDR1 is LNHDA and CDR2 SQIVND (reference sequence). The CDR3 is 16 amino acids. Trimming cost V 6 bases and J 1 base, with 18 bases left between them. Sample: PBMCs or T cells enriched from blood (not recorded which). This TCR derives from a woman in her fifties or sixties who had recovered from COVID-19. This chain joins TRBV19 and TRBJ1-1; TRBD1 might be the D (5 bases). The chain's CDR3 is CASRKGLSRANTEAFF. The CDR3 DNA reads TGTGCCAGTAGGAAGGGGCTTTCAAGGGCGAACACTGAAGCTTTCTTT.